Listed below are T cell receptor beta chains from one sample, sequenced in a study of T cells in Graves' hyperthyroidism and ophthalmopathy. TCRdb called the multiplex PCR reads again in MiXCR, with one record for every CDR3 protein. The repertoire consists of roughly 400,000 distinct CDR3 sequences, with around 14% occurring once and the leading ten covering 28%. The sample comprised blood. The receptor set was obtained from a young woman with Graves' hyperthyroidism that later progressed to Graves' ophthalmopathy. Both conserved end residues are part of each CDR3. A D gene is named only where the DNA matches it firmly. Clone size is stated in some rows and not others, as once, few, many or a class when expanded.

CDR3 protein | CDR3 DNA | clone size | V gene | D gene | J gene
CASSLWPGQGNGYTF | TGTGCCAGCAGCTTGTGGCCGGGACAGGGGAATGGCTACACCTTC | - | TRBV7-2 | TRBD1 | TRBJ1-2
CSARDSGPQSFF | TGCAGTGCTAGAGATTCCGGACCACAGTCGTTCTTC | many | TRBV20-1 | - | TRBJ2-1
CASSSYGRGSSYNEQFF | TGTGCCAGCAGTAGCTACGGGAGGGGTAGCTCCTACAATGAGCAGTTCTTC | - | TRBV28 | TRBD2 | TRBJ2-1
CASSQDGTLKYNSPLHF | TGTGCCAGCAGCCAAGATGGGACATTAAAGTATAATTCACCCCTCCACTTT | once | TRBV3-1 | - | TRBJ1-6
CASRPIGQGMEKLVF | TGTGCCAGCAGGCCCATCGGACAGGGGATGGAAAAACTGGTTTTT | few | TRBV6-1 | TRBD1 | TRBJ1-4
CAISEVRQGNTEAFF | TGTGCCATCAGTGAGGTGCGACAGGGGAACACTGAAGCTTTCTTT | many | TRBV10-3 | TRBD1 | TRBJ1-1
CASSQQSPPYEQYF | TGCGCCAGCTCGCAGCAGAGCCCTCCCTACGAGCAGTACTTC | few | TRBV5-1 | - | TRBJ2-7
CASSSPGQGTYNEQFF | TGTGCCAGCAGTTCGCCGGGACAGGGAACTTACAATGAGCAGTTCTTC | many | TRBV28 | TRBD1 | TRBJ2-1
CASSFPQRRVRTDTQYF | TGTGCCAGCAGTTTCCCACAAAGACGAGTCCGGACAGATACGCAGTATTTT | many | TRBV28 | - | TRBJ2-3
CAMSRGGTFSPLHF | TGTGCCATGTCCCGAGGGGGAACTTTTTCACCCCTCCACTTT | many | TRBV30 | - | TRBJ1-6
CASRGRGTANSYEQYF | TGTGCCAGCAGGGGGAGGGGGACAGCGAACTCCTACGAGCAGTACTTC | many | TRBV28 | - | TRBJ2-7
CASSLETGLGSPLHF | TGTGCCAGCAGCTTAGAGACAGGGTTGGGTTCACCCCTCCACTTT | many | TRBV7-8 | TRBD1 | TRBJ1-6
CASSFGLAGETQYF | TGTGCCAGCAGCTTTGGACTAGCGGGTGAGACCCAGTACTTC | many | TRBV7-2 | TRBD2 | TRBJ2-5
CSARQLADHSYEQYF | TGCAGTGCTAGACAGTTAGCGGACCACTCCTACGAGCAGTACTTC | many | TRBV20-1 | - | TRBJ2-7
CSARWGLNYGYTF | TGCAGTGCTAGATGGGGGCTGAACTATGGCTACACCTTC | many | TRBV20-1 | - | TRBJ1-2
CASRRPGTGDEQYF | TGTGCCAGCAGACGCCCCGGGACAGGGGATGAGCAGTACTTC | - | TRBV28 | TRBD1 | TRBJ2-7